The text below deals with one T cell receptor (beta chain). Using RNA template, CDR3s of TCR alpha and beta were amplified with iRepertoire arm-PCR. TCRdb ran MiXCR on the multiplex PCR reads and lists one entry per CDR3 protein. The sample records some 160,000 distinct CDR3 sequences, around 40% being singletons. The data derive from a study of glioma-infiltrating T cells. The CDR3 loop spans 13 amino acids. The V end was cut by 4 bases, the J end by 6 bases, with 11 bases between. Germline-derived CDR1 and CDR2 are SNHLY and FYNNEI. The TCR comes from a human donor with low-grade glioma or glioblastoma, undergoing nonglioma brain surgery, or in good health (not recorded which). Source material: glioma tissue, nonneoplastic brain tissue, or PBMCs (not recorded which). The V call is TRBV2, the J call TRBJ2-3, with no clear D. The CDR3 is CASSVQPPDTQYF. The DNA for the CDR3 is TGTGCCAGCAGTGTCCAGCCACCGGATACGCAGTATTTT.